Each of the 21 T cell receptor beta chains below was sequenced from the same sample in a study of shared clonotypes between healthy human individuals. Repertoires were generated with immunoSEQ multiplex PCR, while TCRdb's copy carries only in-frame clones and drops some. This sample has millions of clones, with approximately 95% found just once. Sample: naive CD4+ T cells from PBMCs. Subset in this sample: CD45RA+ positively selected. The origin of the receptors is a man aged 18-30 years in good health. Some clones in this sample may be carry-over from other donors' samples.

Turning to this clone: Other DNA sequences of this sample code for an identical CDR3. CDR3 in amino acids: CASSTLYEQYF. The CDR3 coding sequence is TGTGCCAGCAGTACCCTCTACGAGCAGTACTTC. The chain recombines TRBV28 with TRBJ2-7, with D unresolved. Per germline, CDR1 MDHEN and CDR2 SYDVKM. V gave up 5 bases and J gave up 3 bases, with 5 bases separating them. The CDR3 length is 11 residues.

This chain uses TRBV28 with TRBJ2-1; D is possibly TRBD1 (7 bases). Trimming left V 6 bases short and J 1 base short, with 22 bases between. CDR3 length: 18 residues. Germline V CDR1 and CDR2: MDHEN, SYDVKM. The CDR3 loop reads CASSSLTPQGGSYNEQFF. The CDR3 bases are TGTGCCAGCAGCTCCCTAACCCCCCAGGGGGGATCCTACAATGAGCAGTTCTTC.

Comments on this clone: This CDR3 is also generated by other DNA sequences in the sample. The rearrangement uses TRBV6-5 and TRBJ2-7; a possible D gene is TRBD2 (6 bases). CDR3 length equals 15 residues. Trimming removed 0 bases at V and 4 bases at J, with 13 bases between. Germline V gene sequence: CDR1 MNHEY, CDR2 SVGAGI. This CDR3 reads CASSYSPGEGYEQYF. The CDR3 DNA sequence: TGTGCCAGCAGTTACTCGCCGGGAGAAGGGTACGAGCAGTACTTC.

A word on this clone: Distinct nucleotide sequences in the sample also encode this CDR3. The V and J genes are TRBV5-1 and TRBJ2-2; tentative D call: TRBD2 (6 bases). The CDR3 covers 14 residues. The V gene's germline CDR1 is SGHRS and CDR2 YFSETQ. Trimming cost V 5 bases and J 2 bases, with 10 bases left between them. DNA of the CDR3: TGCGCCAGCAGGGGAGGAACAAACACCGGGGAGCTGTTTTTT. Protein product: CASRGGTNTGELFF.

The gene calls are TRBV7-2 and TRBJ2-2; 7 bases fit TRBD2. This CDR3 has 18 amino acids. Germline V gives CDR1 SGHTA, CDR2 FQGNSA. The V and J ends lost 3 bases and 3 bases, in that order; junction bases with no gene match: 13. Written as DNA, the CDR3 is TGTGCCAGCAGCTTCAAGGTTGCCGGGGGGTCTTACACCGGGGAGCTGTTTTTT. This translates into CASSFKVAGGSYTGELFF.

CDR3 sequence: CAISERETGNTIYF. CDR3 coding DNA: TGTGCCATCAGTGAAAGGGAGACTGGAAACACCATATATTTT. The genes are TRBV10-3 and TRBJ1-3; D not resolved. The CDR3 runs 14 residues. Germline CDR1 ENHRY, CDR2 SYGVKD. Trimming cost V 3 bases and J 2 bases, with 8 bases left between them.

The chain employs TRBV5-4 and TRBJ2-1, with D unresolved. Germline V lookup: CDR1 SGHNT, CDR2 YYREEE (reference sequence). V lost 0 bases and J lost 2, with 9 bases in between. The CDR3 runs 15 residues. CDR3: CASSLGVGAYNEQFF. For the CDR3, the DNA is TGTGCCAGCAGCTTGGGGGTGGGTGCCTACAATGAGCAGTTCTTC.

V and J are TRBV10-3 and TRBJ2-7; no definite D call. Germline V CDR1 and CDR2: ENHRY, SYGVKD. The V end lost 0 bases, the J end lost 5 bases, and 8 bases lay between the germline ends. The CDR3 sequence is 13 residues long. Written as DNA, the CDR3 is TGTGCCATCAGTGAGTCACGGTCCCACGAGCAGTACTTC. Translated, it gives CAISESRSHEQYF.

The gene calls are TRBV2 and TRBJ2-5; 7 bases agree with TRBD1. The CDR3 is 14 amino acids. CDR1 is SNHLY, CDR2 FYNNEI, per germline. J gave up 5 bases and V 0 bases, and 3 bases lay outside the gene matches. Written as DNA, the CDR3 is TGTGCCAGCAGTGAAGCATCCAGGGGGGAGACCCAGTACTTC. This encodes CASSEASRGETQYF.

The J gene is TRBJ1-1, the V gene TRBV20-1, with D uncertain. This CDR3 spans 10 amino acids. V lost 3 bases and J lost 3, with 2 bases in between. CDR1 is DFQATT, CDR2 SNEGSKA, per germline (reference sequence). In DNA, the CDR3 is TGCAGTGCTAGTCACACTGAAGCTTTCTTT. Translation gives CSASHTEAFF.

The chain uses TRBV7-3 and TRBJ2-1; D call uncertain. With 2 bases removed from V and 8 bases from J, the gap between germline ends came to 7 bases. The CDR3 covers 12 residues. CDR1 is SGHTA, CDR2 FQGTGA, per germline. In DNA form, the CDR3 reads TGTGCCAGCAGCTTAGGCAGCGATGAGCAGTTCTTC. Translation: CASSLGSDEQFF.

This chain connects TRBV5-5 to TRBJ1-3; D is undetermined. The CDR3 sequence is 16 residues long. Trimming stripped 2 bases from V and 2 bases from J, with 14 bases between. Germline assignment: CDR1 SGHKS and CDR2 YYEKEE (reference sequence). The CDR3 DNA reads TGTGCCAGCAGCTTTTTAACTCCAGAGGCTGGAAACACCATATATTTT. It specifies CASSFLTPEAGNTIYF.

The chain links TRBV4-2 to TRBJ1-2; D unclear. V lost 4 bases and J lost 1, with 13 bases in between. The germline gives CDR1 LGHNA, CDR2 YNFKEQ. CDR3 size: 15 residues. The CDR3 bases are TGTGCCAGCAGCCCCATACGGGGAGGTAACTATGGCTACACCTTC. This translates into CASSPIRGGNYGYTF.

This rearrangement joins TRBV15 to TRBJ2-3; TRBD2 matches 10 bases. Germline V lookup: CDR1 LNHNV, CDR2 YYDKDF (reference sequence). V lost 3 bases and J lost 2; bases outside the gene matches: 11. CDR3 length: 18 residues. CDR3 loop: CATSSVWGLAGATDTQYF. The CDR3 DNA reads TGTGCCACCAGCAGTGTCTGGGGGCTAGCGGGGGCCACAGATACGCAGTATTTT.

This clone was seen only a few times. The chain uses TRBV30 and TRBJ1-1, with D unclear. Per the germline V gene, CDR1 is GTSNPN and CDR2 is SVGIG (reference sequence). Trimming cost V 5 bases and J 2 bases, with 12 bases left between them. The CDR3 covers 13 residues. Here the CDR3 reads CAWAESGNTEAFF. DNA for the CDR3: TGTGCCTGGGCTGAATCCGGTAACACTGAAGCTTTCTTT.

The chain links TRBV18 to TRBJ2-1; 11 positions agree with TRBD2. CDR1 and CDR2 from the germline V gene are KGHSH and LQKENI. Germline trimming cut 2 bases from V and 0 bases from J; bases unmatched to any gene: 12. This CDR3 has 20 residues. CDR3 in DNA: TGTGCCAGCTCACCATGGACTAGCGGGCCCTTACGGAGCTCCTACAATGAGCAGTTCTTC. Translating gives CASSPWTSGPLRSSYNEQFF. The full variable domain, in which reference TRBV18 and TRBJ2-1 provide the parts outside the CDR3, is NAGVMQNPRHLVRRRGQEARLRCSPMKGHSHVYWYRQLPEEGLKFMVYLQKENIIDESGMPKERFSAEFPKEGPSILRIQQVVRGDSAAYFCASSPWTSGPLRSSYNEQFFGPGTRLTVL.

The chain uses TRBV14 and TRBJ1-2, with D possibly being TRBD1 (5 bases). V shed 2 bases and J shed 5 bases, with 12 bases lying between them. Germline CDR1 is SGHDN and CDR2 is FVKESK. The CDR3 sequence is 14 residues long. In nucleotides, the CDR3 is TGTGCCAGCAGCCAAATGGTCGGGGGGTATGGCTACACCTTC. Its protein product is CASSQMVGGYGYTF.

In the case of this clone: A much larger clonotype is one base distant, so this may be a read error. Different DNA sequences within this sample yield the same CDR3. This chain uses TRBV28 with TRBJ2-7; D is unclear. Trimming pared 6 bases from V and 2 bases from J, leaving 5 bases between. CDR3 length: 11 amino acids. Germline CDR1 and CDR2: MDHEN and SYDVKM. The CDR3 nucleotides read TGTGCCAGCAGCTTCGCCTACGAGCAGTACTTC. Its protein is CASSFAYEQYF. Looking up the rest from reference TRBV28 and TRBJ2-7 gives the full variable domain: DVKVTQSSRYLVKRTGEKVFLECVQDMDHENMFWYRQDPGLGLRLIYFSYDVKMKEKGDIPEGYSVSREKKERFSLILESASTNQTSMYLCASSFAYEQYFGPGTRLTVT.

The chain uses TRBV30 and TRBJ2-7; D gene unclear. Trimming left V 5 bases short and J 0 bases short, with 8 bases between. Germline CDR1 GTSNPN, CDR2 SVGIG (reference sequence). The CDR3 loop spans 12 amino acids. In DNA form, the CDR3 reads TGTGCCTGGGGACGATCCTCCTACGAGCAGTACTTC. Translated: CAWGRSSYEQYF.

This chain uses TRBV7-3 with TRBJ2-3, with D possibly TRBD1 on 6 matching bases. Germline V gene data show CDR1 as SGHTA and CDR2 as FQGTGA. The CDR3 contains 13 residues. V was trimmed by 6 bases and J by 4 bases, leaving 11 bases between them. The CDR3: CASRPQGSDTQYF. CDR3 nucleotide sequence: TGTGCCAGCAGACCCCAGGGGTCAGATACGCAGTATTTT. The variable domain in full, completed from reference TRBV7-3 and TRBJ2-3, reads GAGVSQTPSNKVTEKGKYVELRCDPISGHTALYWYRQSLGQGPEFLIYFQGTGAADDSGLPNDRFFAVRPEGSVSTLKIQRTERGDSAVYLCASRPQGSDTQYFGPGTRLTVL.

On this clone: Other nucleotide sequences in the sample specify the same CDR3. J is TRBJ2-5 and V is TRBV29-1, with D possibly matching TRBD1 (5 bases). The germline V gene encodes CDR1 SQVTM and CDR2 ANQGSEA. The CDR3 contains 13 residues. Trimming took off 3 bases at V and 1 base at J, with 9 bases between the two ends. As DNA, the CDR3 is TGCAGCGTTGAGCCAGGGCTCCAAGAGACCCAGTACTTC. Its protein product is CSVEPGLQETQYF.